This TCR beta chain was captured in a study of cytomegalovirus exposure and HLA in healthy donors. For the study at large: Drawn from HLA-typed donors, roughly 87 million unique TCRs were held in an early data release. There were just under 400 genotyped donors. Of these, roughly 84% fell in the genetic ancestry cluster associated with self-reported Caucasian donors.

V lost 5 bases and J lost 3; bases outside the gene matches: 7. Germline V lookup: CDR1 MNHEY, CDR2 SVGAGI. The CDR3 has 15 residues. This clone was observed once. Its antigen is unknown. General study results and limits: According to a later analysis, most TCR beta chains associated with CMV appeared HLA-restricted. Presence/absence analysis assumed near-uniform sequencing depth across donors.

Both 60 Vbeta primers and 13 Jbeta primers went into the PCR. Method: immunoSEQ multiplex PCR; TCRdb's copy keeps in-frame clones and lacks some. The data contain about 99,000 clones, about 80% of them singletons. The sequencing input was PBMCs. This sequence was found in a male donor in good health and CMV-seropositive. The chain has TRBV6-5 and TRBJ1-2, with 9 bases aligning to TRBD1. CDR3 nucleotides: TGTGCCAGCAGTCCCCGGGACAGGGATCACTATGGCTACACCTTC. This translates into CASSPRDRDHYGYTF.